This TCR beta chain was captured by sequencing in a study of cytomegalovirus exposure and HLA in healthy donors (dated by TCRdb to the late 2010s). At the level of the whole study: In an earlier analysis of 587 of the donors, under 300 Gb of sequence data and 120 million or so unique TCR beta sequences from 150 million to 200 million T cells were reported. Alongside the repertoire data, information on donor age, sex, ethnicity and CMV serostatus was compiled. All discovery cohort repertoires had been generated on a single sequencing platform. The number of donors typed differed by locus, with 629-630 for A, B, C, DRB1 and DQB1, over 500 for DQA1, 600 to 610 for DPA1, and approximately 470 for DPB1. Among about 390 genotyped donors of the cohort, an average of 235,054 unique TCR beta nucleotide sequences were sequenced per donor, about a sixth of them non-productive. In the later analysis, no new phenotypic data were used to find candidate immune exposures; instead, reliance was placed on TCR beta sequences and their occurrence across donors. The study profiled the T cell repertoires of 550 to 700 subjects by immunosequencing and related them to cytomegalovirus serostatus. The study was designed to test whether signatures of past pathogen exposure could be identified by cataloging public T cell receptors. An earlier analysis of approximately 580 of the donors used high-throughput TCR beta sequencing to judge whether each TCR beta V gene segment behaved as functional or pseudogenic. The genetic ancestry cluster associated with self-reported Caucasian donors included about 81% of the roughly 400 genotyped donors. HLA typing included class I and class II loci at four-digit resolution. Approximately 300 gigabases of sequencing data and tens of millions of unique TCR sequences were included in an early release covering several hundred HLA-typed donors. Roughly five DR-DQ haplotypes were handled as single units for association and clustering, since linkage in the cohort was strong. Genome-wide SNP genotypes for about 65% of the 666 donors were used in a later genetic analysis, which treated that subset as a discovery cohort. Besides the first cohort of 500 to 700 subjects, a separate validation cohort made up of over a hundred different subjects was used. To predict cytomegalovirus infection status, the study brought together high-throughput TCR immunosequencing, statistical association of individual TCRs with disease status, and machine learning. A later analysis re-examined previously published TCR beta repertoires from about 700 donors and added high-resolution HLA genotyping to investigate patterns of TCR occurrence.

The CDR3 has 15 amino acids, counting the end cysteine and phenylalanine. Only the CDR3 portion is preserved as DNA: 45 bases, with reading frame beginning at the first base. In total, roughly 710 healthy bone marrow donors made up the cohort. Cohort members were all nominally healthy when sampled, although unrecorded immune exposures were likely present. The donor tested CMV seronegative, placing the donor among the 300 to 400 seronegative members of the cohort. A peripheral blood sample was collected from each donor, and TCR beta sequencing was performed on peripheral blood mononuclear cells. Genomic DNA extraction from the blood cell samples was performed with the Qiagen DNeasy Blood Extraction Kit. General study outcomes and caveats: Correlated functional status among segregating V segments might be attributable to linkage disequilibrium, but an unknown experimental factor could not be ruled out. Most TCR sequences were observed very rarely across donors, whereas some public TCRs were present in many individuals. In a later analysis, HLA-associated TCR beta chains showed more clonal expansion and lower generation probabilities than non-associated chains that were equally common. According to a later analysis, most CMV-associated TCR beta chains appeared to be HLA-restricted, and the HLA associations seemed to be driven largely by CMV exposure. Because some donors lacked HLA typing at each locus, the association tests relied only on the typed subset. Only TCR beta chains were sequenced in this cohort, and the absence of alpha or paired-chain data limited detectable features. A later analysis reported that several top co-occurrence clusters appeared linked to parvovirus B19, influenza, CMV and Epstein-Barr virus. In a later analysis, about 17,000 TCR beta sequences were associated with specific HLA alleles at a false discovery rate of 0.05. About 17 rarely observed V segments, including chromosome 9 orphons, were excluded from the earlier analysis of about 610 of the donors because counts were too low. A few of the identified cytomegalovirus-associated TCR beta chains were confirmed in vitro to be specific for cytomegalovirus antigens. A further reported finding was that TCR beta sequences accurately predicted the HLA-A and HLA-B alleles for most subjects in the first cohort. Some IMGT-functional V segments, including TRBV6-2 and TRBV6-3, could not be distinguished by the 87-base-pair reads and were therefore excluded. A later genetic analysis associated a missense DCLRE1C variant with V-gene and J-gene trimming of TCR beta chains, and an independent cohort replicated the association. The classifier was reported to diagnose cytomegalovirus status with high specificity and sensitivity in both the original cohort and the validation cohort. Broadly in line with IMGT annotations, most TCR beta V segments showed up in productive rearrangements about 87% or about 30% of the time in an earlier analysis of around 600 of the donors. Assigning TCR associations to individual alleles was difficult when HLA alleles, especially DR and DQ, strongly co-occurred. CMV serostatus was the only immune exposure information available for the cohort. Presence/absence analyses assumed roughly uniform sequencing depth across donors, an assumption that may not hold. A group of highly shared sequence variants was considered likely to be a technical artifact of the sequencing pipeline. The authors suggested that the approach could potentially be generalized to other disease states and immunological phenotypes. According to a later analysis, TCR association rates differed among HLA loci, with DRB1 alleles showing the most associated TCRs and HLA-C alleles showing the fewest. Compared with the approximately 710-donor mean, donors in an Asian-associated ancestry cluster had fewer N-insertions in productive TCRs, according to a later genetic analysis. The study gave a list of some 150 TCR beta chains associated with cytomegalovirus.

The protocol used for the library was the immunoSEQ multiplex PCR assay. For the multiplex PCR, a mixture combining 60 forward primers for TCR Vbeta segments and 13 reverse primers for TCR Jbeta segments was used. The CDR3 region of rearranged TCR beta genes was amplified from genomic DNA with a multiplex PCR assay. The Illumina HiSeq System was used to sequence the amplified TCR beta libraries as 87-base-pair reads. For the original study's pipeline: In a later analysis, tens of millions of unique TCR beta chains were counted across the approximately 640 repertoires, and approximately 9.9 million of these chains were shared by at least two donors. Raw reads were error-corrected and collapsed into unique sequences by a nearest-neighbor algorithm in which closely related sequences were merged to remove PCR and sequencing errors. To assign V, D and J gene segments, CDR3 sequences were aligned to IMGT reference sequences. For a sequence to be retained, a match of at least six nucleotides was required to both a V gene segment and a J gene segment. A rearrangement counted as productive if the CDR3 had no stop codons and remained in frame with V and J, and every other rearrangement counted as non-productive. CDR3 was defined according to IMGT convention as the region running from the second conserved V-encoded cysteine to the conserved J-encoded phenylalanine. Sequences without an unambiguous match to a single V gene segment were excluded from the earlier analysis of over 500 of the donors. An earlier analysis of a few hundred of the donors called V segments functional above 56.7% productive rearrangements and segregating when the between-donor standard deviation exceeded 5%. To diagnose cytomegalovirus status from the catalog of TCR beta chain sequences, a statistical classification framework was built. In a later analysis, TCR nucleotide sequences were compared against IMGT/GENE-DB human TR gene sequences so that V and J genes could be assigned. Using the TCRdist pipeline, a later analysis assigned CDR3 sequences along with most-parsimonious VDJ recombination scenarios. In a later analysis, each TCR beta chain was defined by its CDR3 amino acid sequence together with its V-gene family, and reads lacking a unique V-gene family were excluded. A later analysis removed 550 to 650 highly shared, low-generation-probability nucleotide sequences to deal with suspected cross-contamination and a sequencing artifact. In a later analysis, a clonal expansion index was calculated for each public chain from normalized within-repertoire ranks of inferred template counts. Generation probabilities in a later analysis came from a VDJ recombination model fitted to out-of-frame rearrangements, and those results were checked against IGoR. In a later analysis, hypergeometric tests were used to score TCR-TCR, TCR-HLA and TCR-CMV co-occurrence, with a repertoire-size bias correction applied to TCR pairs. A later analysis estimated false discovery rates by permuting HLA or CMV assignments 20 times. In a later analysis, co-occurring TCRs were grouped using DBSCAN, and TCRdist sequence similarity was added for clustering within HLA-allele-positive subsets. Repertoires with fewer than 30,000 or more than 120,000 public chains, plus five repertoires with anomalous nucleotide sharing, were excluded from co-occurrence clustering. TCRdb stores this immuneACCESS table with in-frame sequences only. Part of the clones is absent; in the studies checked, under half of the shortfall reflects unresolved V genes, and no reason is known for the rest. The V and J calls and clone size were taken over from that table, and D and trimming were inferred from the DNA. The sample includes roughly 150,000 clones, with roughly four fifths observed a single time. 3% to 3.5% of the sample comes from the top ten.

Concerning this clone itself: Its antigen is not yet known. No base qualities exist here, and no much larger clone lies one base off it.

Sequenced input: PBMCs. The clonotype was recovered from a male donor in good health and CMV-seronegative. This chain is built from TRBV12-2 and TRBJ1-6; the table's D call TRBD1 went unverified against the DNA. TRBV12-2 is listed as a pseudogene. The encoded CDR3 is CASRLPGQGVSPLHF. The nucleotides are TGTGCAAGTCGCTTACCGGGACAGGGCGTCTCACCCCTCCACTTT.